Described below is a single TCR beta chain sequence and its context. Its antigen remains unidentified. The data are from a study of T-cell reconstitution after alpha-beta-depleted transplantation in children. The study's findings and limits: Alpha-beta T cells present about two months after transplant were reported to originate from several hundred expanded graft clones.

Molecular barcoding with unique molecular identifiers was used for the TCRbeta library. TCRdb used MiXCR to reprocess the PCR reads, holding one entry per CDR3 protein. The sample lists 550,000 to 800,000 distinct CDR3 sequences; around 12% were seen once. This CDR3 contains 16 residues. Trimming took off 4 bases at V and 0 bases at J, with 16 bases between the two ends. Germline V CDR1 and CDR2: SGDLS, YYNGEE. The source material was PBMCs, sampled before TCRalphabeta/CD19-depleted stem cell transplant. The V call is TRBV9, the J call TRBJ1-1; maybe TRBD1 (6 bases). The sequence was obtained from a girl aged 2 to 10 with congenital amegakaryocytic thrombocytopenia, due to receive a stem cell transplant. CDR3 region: CASSPHPDSMNTEAFF. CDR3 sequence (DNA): TGTGCCAGCAGCCCCCACCCGGACAGTATGAACACTGAAGCTTTCTTT.